This record concerns one T cell receptor beta chain sequence. This entry is derived from a study of blood T cell repertoires in COVID-19. Study in general: Samples taken during acute and convalescent COVID-19 were collected in the United States, Italy and Spain. The analysed material was cDNA or gDNA that came from T cells, B-cell-depleted T cells, or PBMCs.

During active infection, Seattle patients enrolled and were then monitored through disease. Methods used by the authors: Reference gene primer amplification gave estimated nucleated cell counts. Assay: immunoSEQ multiplex PCR; the TCRdb copy retains only in-frame clones and omits some. The DNA was the basis for D and trimming; V, J and clone size are from that table. Seen here are about 400,000 clones, around 88% observed once, and the top ten hold 7% to 7.5%. The CDR3 sequence is 15 residues long. Germline V gene sequence: CDR1 SGHTA, CDR2 FQGNSA. The V gene lost 0 bases and the J gene lost 3 bases, with 12 bases spanning the gap.

The TCR comes from a woman aged 55-75 years with COVID-19, enrolled during active disease. Source material: peripheral blood. This sequence joins TRBV7-2 and TRBJ2-7; a weak D match, TRBD2 (6 bases). The DNA for the CDR3 is TGTGCCAGCAGCTTAGCGCACGGGGGATACTACGAGCAGTACTTC. This gives the protein CASSLAHGGYYEQYF.